Here is one T cell receptor (beta chain) with its context. What it recognizes is unknown. The germline V gene has CDR1 SGHTA and CDR2 FQGTGA. The ends lost 1 base at V and 0 bases at J; junction bases unmatched: 10. CDR3 length: 19 amino acids. This record belongs to a study of T cell responses to AZD1222 COVID-19 vaccine. Only in-frame clones appear in the TCRdb table, and some are missing; sequencing was by immunoSEQ multiplex PCR. This repertoire shows about 150,000 clones, about 89% found once; its top ten account for about 3.8%. The study pooled second doses at about 4 or about 12 weeks. Study-wide results and caveats: Targets within unmutated variant regions were reportedly found for nearly half of spike-specific TCRs. Along spike, vaccine-associated CD4 TCRs were found throughout, with dominance at 160-218 and 743-854. In a largely white British group with more females than males, clonal diversity was possibly underestimated.

This receptor was taken from an adult who received the AZD1222 COVID-19 vaccine. Sequencing was performed on peripheral blood, taken 28 days after the second AZD1222 dose. This chain uses TRBV7-3 with TRBJ2-3; 10 bases align to TRBD2. CDR3 sequence: CASSLKTQGLAVSTDTQYF. CDR3 in DNA: TGTGCCAGCAGCTTAAAAACCCAAGGACTAGCGGTGAGCACAGATACGCAGTATTTT.